The 4 T cell receptor beta chains presented below share a single source sample, sequenced in a study of shared clonotypes between healthy human individuals. Sequencing was performed with immunoSEQ multiplex PCR; in TCRdb, only in-frame clones are kept and a portion is missing. Counted here are more than 1,200,000 clones, approximately 98.5% occurring once; the ten biggest clones make up roughly 0.35%. The specimen sequenced was naive CD4+ T cells sorted from blood. The subset: CD45RA+ positively selected. Every receptor here comes from a man between 25 and 39 years old in good health.

The chain combines TRBV18 with TRBJ2-7; D is perhaps TRBD2 (6 bases). Germline values: CDR1 KGHSH, CDR2 LQKENI. V lost 5 bases and J lost 5, with 16 bases in between. The CDR3 runs 14 residues. CDR3 loop: CASSTGTGVHEQYF. The CDR3 DNA reads TGTGCCAGCTCAACTGGGACTGGCGTCCACGAGCAGTACTTC.

The chain recombines TRBV6-5 with TRBJ2-7; D not certain. Germline CDR1 is MNHEY and CDR2 is SVGAGI. The V end was cut by 2 bases, the J end by 2 bases, with 16 bases between. The CDR3 loop spans 16 amino acids. In DNA form, the CDR3 reads TGTGCCAGCAGTTACGGTATCCCCCTTTTCCCCTACGAGCAGTACTTC. Protein sequence: CASSYGIPLFPYEQYF.

The rearrangement links TRBV19 to TRBJ2-1; 10 bases are a match to TRBD2. V lost 3 bases, J lost 2 bases, and 7 bases stayed unmatched. Germline CDR1 reads LNHDA; CDR2 reads SQIVND (reference sequence). The CDR3 is 17 amino acids. Written as DNA, the CDR3 is TGTGCCAGTAGTATTCGGACACTAGCGGGAACCTACAATGAGCAGTTCTTC. Encoded protein: CASSIRTLAGTYNEQFF.

The chain combines TRBV28 with TRBJ2-7, with TRBD1 matching over 10 bases. CDR1 and CDR2 from the germline V gene are MDHEN and SYDVKM. V gave up 6 bases and J gave up 7 bases; unmatched junction bases: 12. The CDR3 totals 15 residues. DNA of the CDR3: TGTGCCAGCAGGAGCCGGGGACAGGGGTTTAAAGAGCAGTACTTC. It encodes CASRSRGQGFKEQYF.